Detailed here is one TCR beta chain. The antigen remains unidentified. The length of the CDR3 is 14 residues. Germline CDR1 SEHNR, CDR2 FQNEAQ (reference sequence). V was trimmed by 3 bases and J by 3 bases, leaving 12 bases between them. These data belong to a study of PD-1 blockade in classical Hodgkin lymphoma. Study-wide points: Reports described newly diagnosed patients as having lower baseline TCR diversity than healthy donors. Repertoire differences lack defined causes, possibly disease activity or prior therapy. CD8+ TCR diversity did not rise significantly by C4D1, unlike CD4+.

Only in-frame clones appear in the TCRdb table, and some are missing; sequencing was by immunoSEQ multiplex PCR. The sample lists tens of thousands of clones, 80% to 90% occurring once. Following autologous stem cell transplantation, relapse occurred in every patient, and exposure to brentuximab vedotin varied. This chain joins TRBV7-9 and TRBJ2-7; D may be TRBD1 or TRBD2 (6 bases each). The TCR sequence derives from a human donor with classical Hodgkin lymphoma. The specimen comprised peripheral blood mononuclear cells (PBMCs), sampled at baseline. The CDR3 nucleotides read TGTGCCAGCAGCTTCCACAGGGACTTCTACGAGCAGTACTTC. Translating gives CASSFHRDFYEQYF.